This TCR beta chain was identified in a study of blood T cell repertoires in COVID-19. Germline lookup yields CDR1 MDHEN and CDR2 SYDVKM. CDR3 length equals 12 residues. The ends lost 2 bases at V and 7 bases at J; junction bases unmatched: 1. Profiling relied on immunoSEQ multiplex PCR, and the TCRdb table lists in-frame clones only, not all of them. The table lists about 370,000 clones, around 90% of them singletons. The sequencing sample was made of peripheral blood. The genes are TRBV28 and TRBJ2-7, with 8 bases aligning to TRBD2. The sequence was obtained from a man in his late teens or twenties with active or convalescent COVID-19. CDR3 sequence reads: CASSLTSGEQYF. CDR3 nucleotide sequence: TGTGCCAGCAGTTTAACTAGCGGAGAGCAGTACTTC.